The clone carrying this T cell receptor beta chain was found once. In germline, CDR1 is SGHTA, CDR2 FQGTGA. The CDR3 totals 14 residues. V shed 2 bases and J shed 5 bases, with 10 bases lying between them. These data come from a study of neoadjuvant anti-PD-1 for oral cavity cancer. For the study at large: Patients without progression received a fourth nivolumab dose around day 43, then surgical resection on days 50-56.

Documented time point: after neoadjuvant nivolumab, at surgical resection. Sequencing used immunoSEQ multiplex PCR; TCRdb keeps in-frame clones, though not all of them. The table lists 7,000 to 9,000 clones, approximately 62% of them singletons, with under 4% in the top ten. The sample was PBMCs, taken after nivolumab (anti-PD-1) treatment. The J gene is TRBJ2-1, the V gene TRBV7-3; D unclear. This clonotype was obtained from a person aged 35-79 years with oral cavity squamous cell carcinoma. CDR3 in DNA: TGTGCCAGCAGCTTATCGCCGGGCCACAATGAGCAGTTCTTC. This encodes CASSLSPGHNEQFF.